This TCR beta chain is from a study of shared clonotypes between healthy human individuals. Cells designated naive CD8 were CD45RO-negative and were positively selected for CCR7, with terminally differentiated effector memory CD45RA+ cells excluded. The CDR3 extends over 15 amino acids. Per germline, CDR1 PRHDT and CDR2 FYEKMQ (reference sequence). Trimming removed 4 bases at V and 2 bases at J, with 15 bases between. Findings and caveats of the study: Lower generation probabilities were found for non-shared clonotypes than for those shared by all four donors.

Note on this clone: Its antigen is as yet unknown.

Profiling relied on immunoSEQ multiplex PCR, and the TCRdb table lists in-frame clones only, not all of them. The table records roughly 2,000,000 clones, 85% to 95% of them present only once. Sequences were obtained from naive CD8+ T cells from PBMCs. The TCR sequence derives from a man aged 18 to 35 in good health. Some clones in this sample may be carry-over from other donors' samples. The chain joins TRBV13 to TRBJ2-7; D is unclear. The CDR3 DNA reads as TGTGCCAGCAGCTCTATCAGTACAGAGCCCTACGAGCAGTACTTC. It yields the protein CASSSISTEPYEQYF.